The rows below give T cell receptor beta chains drawn from one sample of a study of identical twins. Each CDR3 protein is one row after TCRdb ran MiXCR on the 5' RACE reads. The sample holds a few hundred thousand distinct CDR3 sequences, around 9.7% seen once. What was sequenced was naive T cells sorted from blood. The receptors were gathered from a woman aged 45 to 65 in good health. Each CDR3 is given with its conserved first and last residue. Each record gives: CDR3 protein, CDR3 DNA, V gene, CDR3 length, D gene, clone size, J gene. D genes are given only for firm matches. Size values are once, few and many counts, or a class for expanded clones, and some rows have none.

CDR3aa: CASSFVYRTYEQYF; CDR3nt: TGTGCCAGCAGTTTTGTCTACCGAACCTACGAGCAGTACTTC; v_gene: TRBV12-3/TRBV12-4; len: 14; d_gene: .; abundance: many; j_gene: TRBJ2-7
CDR3aa: CASSFGLAGSTYEQYF; CDR3nt: TGCGCCAGCAGTTTCGGACTAGCGGGCTCCACCTACGAGCAGTACTTC; v_gene: TRBV5-1; len: 16; d_gene: TRBD2; abundance: few; j_gene: TRBJ2-7
CDR3aa: CAIAALAAITGELFF; CDR3nt: TGTGCCATCGCAGCACTAGCGGCCATCACCGGGGAGCTGTTTTTT; v_gene: TRBV10-3; len: 15; d_gene: TRBD2; abundance: .; j_gene: TRBJ2-2
CDR3aa: CASSSIGYQPQHF; CDR3nt: TGTGCCAGCAGTTCAATAGGGTATCAGCCCCAGCATTTT; v_gene: TRBV27; len: 13; d_gene: .; abundance: .; j_gene: TRBJ1-5
CDR3aa: CASSPGTRRGELTQYF; CDR3nt: TGTGCCAGTAGTCCCGGGACTAGGAGGGGCGAGTTGACCCAGTACTTC; v_gene: TRBV19; len: 16; d_gene: TRBD2; abundance: .; j_gene: TRBJ2-5
CDR3aa: CASSPQSGTEQYF; CDR3nt: TGCGCCAGCAGCCCCCAATCAGGGACCGAGCAGTACTTC; v_gene: TRBV5-1; len: 13; d_gene: .; abundance: many; j_gene: TRBJ2-7
CDR3aa: CASSSIDEQFF; CDR3nt: TGTGCCAGCAGTTCTATCGATGAGCAGTTCTTC; v_gene: TRBV28; len: 11; d_gene: .; abundance: many; j_gene: TRBJ2-1
CDR3aa: CSAPVQPRVDNQETQYF; CDR3nt: TGCAGTGCTCCGGTACAGCCAAGGGTGGATAACCAAGAGACCCAGTACTTC; v_gene: TRBV20-1; len: 17; d_gene: .; abundance: few; j_gene: TRBJ2-5
CDR3aa: CASLGYNEQFF; CDR3nt: TGTGCCAGCCTGGGGTACAATGAGCAGTTCTTC; v_gene: TRBV6-6; len: 11; d_gene: .; abundance: many; j_gene: TRBJ2-1
CDR3aa: CASSGQGYGYTF; CDR3nt: TGCGCCAGCAGTGGACAGGGCTATGGCTACACCTTC; v_gene: TRBV5-1; len: 12; d_gene: TRBD1; abundance: few; j_gene: TRBJ1-2
CDR3aa: CSVGSRNGYTF; CDR3nt: TGCAGCGTTGGATCAAGGAATGGCTACACCTTC; v_gene: TRBV29-1; len: 11; d_gene: .; abundance: .; j_gene: TRBJ1-2
CDR3aa: CASKLSTYQETQYF; CDR3nt: TGTGCCAGCAAGCTTAGTACGTACCAAGAGACCCAGTACTTC; v_gene: TRBV7-2; len: 14; d_gene: .; abundance: .; j_gene: TRBJ2-5
CDR3aa: CATEGQGAGAFF; CDR3nt: TGTGCCACAGAAGGACAGGGGGCCGGAGCTTTCTTT; v_gene: TRBV24-1; len: 12; d_gene: TRBD1; abundance: many; j_gene: TRBJ1-1
CDR3aa: CASSSTSIEAFF; CDR3nt: TGCGCCAGCAGTAGTACGAGTATCGAAGCTTTCTTT; v_gene: TRBV5-1; len: 12; d_gene: .; abundance: many; j_gene: TRBJ1-1
CDR3aa: CASSVLAASVNEQFF; CDR3nt: TGTGCCAGCAGCGTTCTAGCGGCAAGCGTCAATGAGCAGTTCTTC; v_gene: TRBV9; len: 15; d_gene: TRBD2; abundance: many; j_gene: TRBJ2-1
CDR3aa: CASSLYMDNEQFF; CDR3nt: TGTGCCAGCAGCTTGTATATGGACAATGAGCAGTTCTTC; v_gene: TRBV5-5; len: 13; d_gene: .; abundance: many; j_gene: TRBJ2-1
CDR3aa: CASSLTEGGYEQFF; CDR3nt: TGTGCCAGCAGCTTAACAGAGGGAGGGTATGAGCAGTTCTTC; v_gene: TRBV7-6; len: 14; d_gene: TRBD2; abundance: .; j_gene: TRBJ2-1
CDR3aa: CSARMGLLQPQHF; CDR3nt: TGCAGTGCTAGAATGGGACTCCTGCAGCCCCAGCATTTT; v_gene: TRBV20-1; len: 13; d_gene: .; abundance: .; j_gene: TRBJ1-5
CDR3aa: CASSHRLAGGSGELFF; CDR3nt: TGCGCCAGCAGCCATAGACTAGCGGGAGGTTCCGGGGAGCTGTTTTTT; v_gene: TRBV4-1; len: 16; d_gene: TRBD2; abundance: many; j_gene: TRBJ2-2
CDR3aa: CASAVRLLVDEQFF; CDR3nt: TGTGCCAGCGCGGTACGACTGCTAGTCGATGAGCAGTTCTTC; v_gene: TRBV2; len: 14; d_gene: .; abundance: .; j_gene: TRBJ2-1
CDR3aa: CASSLRATSGRSDTQYF; CDR3nt: TGTGCCAGCAGCTTAAGGGCAACTAGCGGGAGATCAGATACGCAGTATTTT; v_gene: TRBV7-8; len: 17; d_gene: TRBD2; abundance: once; j_gene: TRBJ2-3
CDR3aa: CASSLAQGASTDTQYF; CDR3nt: TGTGCCAGCAGCCTGGCCCAGGGGGCGTCGACAGATACGCAGTATTTT; v_gene: TRBV5-6; len: 16; d_gene: TRBD1; abundance: .; j_gene: TRBJ2-3
CDR3aa: CASRSDGIQNIQYF; CDR3nt: TGCGCCAGCAGGTCAGACGGGATCCAAAACATTCAGTACTTC; v_gene: TRBV5-1; len: 14; d_gene: .; abundance: few; j_gene: TRBJ2-4
CDR3aa: CSALTGTNYGYTF; CDR3nt: TGCAGCGCCTTGACAGGGACGAACTATGGCTACACCTTC; v_gene: TRBV29-1; len: 13; d_gene: TRBD1; abundance: .; j_gene: TRBJ1-2
CDR3aa: CATSPGSGETQYF; CDR3nt: TGTGCCACCTCCCCAGGAAGCGGTGAGACCCAGTACTTC; v_gene: TRBV10-3; len: 13; d_gene: .; abundance: many; j_gene: TRBJ2-5
CDR3aa: CASSEEAGGPFEQFF; CDR3nt: TGTGCCAGCAGTGAAGAGGCGGGAGGGCCTTTTGAGCAGTTCTTC; v_gene: TRBV2; len: 15; d_gene: TRBD2; abundance: many; j_gene: TRBJ2-1
CDR3aa: CARSRTSGRKVTDTQYF; CDR3nt: TGTGCCAGGTCCAGGACTAGCGGGAGGAAGGTGACAGATACGCAGTATTTT; v_gene: TRBV6-5; len: 17; d_gene: TRBD2; abundance: few; j_gene: TRBJ2-3
CDR3aa: CASRPPGSGRNEQFF; CDR3nt: TGTGCCAGCAGACCCCCGGGTAGCGGGAGGAATGAGCAGTTCTTC; v_gene: TRBV12-3/TRBV12-4; len: 15; d_gene: TRBD2; abundance: many; j_gene: TRBJ2-1
CDR3aa: CASSRDRGIGELFF; CDR3nt: TGTGCCAGCAGCCGGGACCGAGGTATCGGGGAGCTGTTTTTT; v_gene: TRBV7-3; len: 14; d_gene: .; abundance: many; j_gene: TRBJ2-2
CDR3aa: CSGTIPGQGNIQYF; CDR3nt: TGCAGCGGGACCATCCCGGGACAGGGAAACATTCAGTACTTC; v_gene: TRBV29-1; len: 14; d_gene: TRBD1; abundance: many; j_gene: TRBJ2-4
CDR3aa: CSARGGLAIDTQYF; CDR3nt: TGCAGTGCTAGAGGGGGACTAGCGATAGATACGCAGTATTTT; v_gene: TRBV20-1; len: 14; d_gene: TRBD2; abundance: few; j_gene: TRBJ2-3
CDR3aa: CSVVDSGSGTGELFF; CDR3nt: TGCAGCGTGGTGGATAGCGGGAGTGGGACCGGGGAGCTGTTTTTT; v_gene: TRBV29-1; len: 15; d_gene: TRBD2; abundance: many; j_gene: TRBJ2-2
CDR3aa: CATSDPSTGAYEQYF; CDR3nt: TGTGCCACCAGTGATCCCTCGACAGGGGCCTACGAGCAGTACTTC; v_gene: TRBV24-1; len: 15; d_gene: TRBD1; abundance: few; j_gene: TRBJ2-7
CDR3aa: CASSRSGSTDTQYF; CDR3nt: TGTGCCAGCAGCAGAAGCGGTAGCACAGATACGCAGTATTTT; v_gene: TRBV12-3/TRBV12-4; len: 14; d_gene: .; abundance: many; j_gene: TRBJ2-3
CDR3aa: CAIRASGNYNEQFF; CDR3nt: TGTGCCATCAGGGCTAGCGGGAACTACAATGAGCAGTTCTTC; v_gene: TRBV10-3; len: 14; d_gene: TRBD2; abundance: many; j_gene: TRBJ2-1
CDR3aa: CASRSTVMNWKAFF; CDR3nt: TGTGCCAGCAGGTCGACAGTTATGAACTGGAAAGCTTTCTTT; v_gene: TRBV12-3/TRBV12-4; len: 14; d_gene: .; abundance: many; j_gene: TRBJ1-1
CDR3aa: CASSLNGGLNTEAFF; CDR3nt: TGTGCCAGCAGCTTGAACGGGGGCCTGAACACTGAAGCTTTCTTT; v_gene: TRBV5-5; len: 15; d_gene: .; abundance: .; j_gene: TRBJ1-1
CDR3aa: CASSPAGGAIGNTIYF; CDR3nt: TGTGCCAGCAGTCCGGCAGGGGGCGCGATTGGAAACACCATATATTTT; v_gene: TRBV25-1; len: 16; d_gene: TRBD1; abundance: many; j_gene: TRBJ1-3
CDR3aa: CASSLVPSGDIRTDTQYF; CDR3nt: TGCGCCAGCAGCTTGGTCCCCTCAGGGGATATTCGCACAGATACGCAGTATTTT; v_gene: TRBV5-1; len: 18; d_gene: .; abundance: few; j_gene: TRBJ2-3
CDR3aa: CASSLFGGTDEQFF; CDR3nt: TGTGCCAGCAGTTTATTCGGGGGCACAGATGAGCAGTTCTTC; v_gene: TRBV27; len: 14; d_gene: .; abundance: many; j_gene: TRBJ2-1
CDR3aa: CRAITPGNRGNGYTF; CDR3nt: TGCCGTGCTATTACACCGGGGAACAGGGGAAATGGCTACACCTTC; v_gene: TRBV20-1; len: 15; d_gene: TRBD1; abundance: .; j_gene: TRBJ1-2
CDR3aa: CASTAKDTQYF; CDR3nt: TGTGCCAGCACCGCTAAGGATACGCAGTATTTT; v_gene: TRBV11-2; len: 11; d_gene: .; abundance: .; j_gene: TRBJ2-3
CDR3aa: CSALVQGWETQYF; CDR3nt: TGCAGTGCCCTCGTGCAGGGCTGGGAGACCCAGTACTTC; v_gene: TRBV20-1; len: 13; d_gene: .; abundance: .; j_gene: TRBJ2-5
CDR3aa: CASSLEVDTGELFF; CDR3nt: TGTGCCAGCAGCTTGGAGGTTGATACCGGGGAGCTGTTTTTT; v_gene: TRBV5-5; len: 14; d_gene: .; abundance: many; j_gene: TRBJ2-2
CDR3aa: CASSNLMVAGGGDTQYF; CDR3nt: TGTGCCAGCAGCAATCTTATGGTTGCGGGAGGGGGAGATACGCAGTATTTT; v_gene: TRBV12-3/TRBV12-4; len: 17; d_gene: TRBD2; abundance: .; j_gene: TRBJ2-3
CDR3aa: CASSQVVRVEKLFF; CDR3nt: TGCGCCAGCAGCCAAGTGGTCAGGGTTGAAAAACTGTTTTTT; v_gene: TRBV4-1; len: 14; d_gene: .; abundance: many; j_gene: TRBJ1-4
CDR3aa: CSASSNTEAFF; CDR3nt: TGCAGTGCTAGTTCCAACACTGAAGCTTTCTTT; v_gene: TRBV20-1; len: 11; d_gene: .; abundance: few; j_gene: TRBJ1-1
CDR3aa: CASSQTSGRGAIRDTQYF; CDR3nt: TGTGCCAGCAGCCAAACTAGCGGGAGGGGGGCCATTCGAGATACGCAGTATTTT; v_gene: TRBV4-2; len: 18; d_gene: TRBD2; abundance: few; j_gene: TRBJ2-3
CDR3aa: CASSEDRDGGNEQFF; CDR3nt: TGCGCCAGCAGCGAGGACAGGGACGGTGGAAATGAGCAGTTCTTC; v_gene: TRBV5-1; len: 15; d_gene: TRBD1; abundance: many; j_gene: TRBJ2-1
CDR3aa: CAIRRETPPYNEQFF; CDR3nt: TGTGCCATCAGGAGGGAGACCCCACCCTACAATGAGCAGTTCTTC; v_gene: TRBV10-3; len: 15; d_gene: .; abundance: .; j_gene: TRBJ2-1
CDR3aa: CASSLVGLAGETQYF; CDR3nt: TGTGCCAGCAGCTTAGTGGGACTAGCGGGAGAGACCCAGTACTTC; v_gene: TRBV7-2; len: 15; d_gene: TRBD2; abundance: many; j_gene: TRBJ2-5
CDR3aa: CASSVDTGLDGYTF; CDR3nt: TGTGCCAGCAGCGTAGATACAGGTCTGGATGGCTACACCTTC; v_gene: TRBV9; len: 14; d_gene: .; abundance: few; j_gene: TRBJ1-2
CDR3aa: CASRKSGATNEKLFF; CDR3nt: TGTGCCAGCAGAAAATCAGGGGCGACTAATGAAAAACTGTTTTTT; v_gene: TRBV12-3/TRBV12-4; len: 15; d_gene: .; abundance: many; j_gene: TRBJ1-4
CDR3aa: CASRERAGGKLFF; CDR3nt: TGTGCCAGCAGAGAGCGAGCCGGAGGAAAACTGTTTTTT; v_gene: TRBV6-5; len: 13; d_gene: .; abundance: few; j_gene: TRBJ1-4
CDR3aa: CAREAVGFSNYGYTF; CDR3nt: TGTGCCAGAGAAGCCGTGGGTTTTTCTAACTATGGCTACACCTTC; v_gene: TRBV27; len: 15; d_gene: .; abundance: few; j_gene: TRBJ1-2
CDR3aa: CASSQTELAAQETQYF; CDR3nt: TGTGCCAGCAGTCAAACTGAACTAGCGGCCCAAGAGACCCAGTACTTC; v_gene: TRBV6-5; len: 16; d_gene: TRBD2; abundance: once; j_gene: TRBJ2-5
CDR3aa: CASTRGVGYGYTF; CDR3nt: TGTGCCAGCACAAGGGGGGTCGGCTATGGCTACACCTTC; v_gene: TRBV2; len: 13; d_gene: .; abundance: .; j_gene: TRBJ1-2
CDR3aa: CASSPSSANEQFF; CDR3nt: TGTGCCAGCAGCCCCTCTAGCGCGAATGAGCAGTTCTTC; v_gene: TRBV6-2/TRBV6-3; len: 13; d_gene: .; abundance: few; j_gene: TRBJ2-1
CDR3aa: CASGRLAGQYNEQFF; CDR3nt: TGTGCCAGCGGTCGACTAGCGGGGCAATACAATGAGCAGTTCTTC; v_gene: TRBV2; len: 15; d_gene: TRBD2; abundance: few; j_gene: TRBJ2-1